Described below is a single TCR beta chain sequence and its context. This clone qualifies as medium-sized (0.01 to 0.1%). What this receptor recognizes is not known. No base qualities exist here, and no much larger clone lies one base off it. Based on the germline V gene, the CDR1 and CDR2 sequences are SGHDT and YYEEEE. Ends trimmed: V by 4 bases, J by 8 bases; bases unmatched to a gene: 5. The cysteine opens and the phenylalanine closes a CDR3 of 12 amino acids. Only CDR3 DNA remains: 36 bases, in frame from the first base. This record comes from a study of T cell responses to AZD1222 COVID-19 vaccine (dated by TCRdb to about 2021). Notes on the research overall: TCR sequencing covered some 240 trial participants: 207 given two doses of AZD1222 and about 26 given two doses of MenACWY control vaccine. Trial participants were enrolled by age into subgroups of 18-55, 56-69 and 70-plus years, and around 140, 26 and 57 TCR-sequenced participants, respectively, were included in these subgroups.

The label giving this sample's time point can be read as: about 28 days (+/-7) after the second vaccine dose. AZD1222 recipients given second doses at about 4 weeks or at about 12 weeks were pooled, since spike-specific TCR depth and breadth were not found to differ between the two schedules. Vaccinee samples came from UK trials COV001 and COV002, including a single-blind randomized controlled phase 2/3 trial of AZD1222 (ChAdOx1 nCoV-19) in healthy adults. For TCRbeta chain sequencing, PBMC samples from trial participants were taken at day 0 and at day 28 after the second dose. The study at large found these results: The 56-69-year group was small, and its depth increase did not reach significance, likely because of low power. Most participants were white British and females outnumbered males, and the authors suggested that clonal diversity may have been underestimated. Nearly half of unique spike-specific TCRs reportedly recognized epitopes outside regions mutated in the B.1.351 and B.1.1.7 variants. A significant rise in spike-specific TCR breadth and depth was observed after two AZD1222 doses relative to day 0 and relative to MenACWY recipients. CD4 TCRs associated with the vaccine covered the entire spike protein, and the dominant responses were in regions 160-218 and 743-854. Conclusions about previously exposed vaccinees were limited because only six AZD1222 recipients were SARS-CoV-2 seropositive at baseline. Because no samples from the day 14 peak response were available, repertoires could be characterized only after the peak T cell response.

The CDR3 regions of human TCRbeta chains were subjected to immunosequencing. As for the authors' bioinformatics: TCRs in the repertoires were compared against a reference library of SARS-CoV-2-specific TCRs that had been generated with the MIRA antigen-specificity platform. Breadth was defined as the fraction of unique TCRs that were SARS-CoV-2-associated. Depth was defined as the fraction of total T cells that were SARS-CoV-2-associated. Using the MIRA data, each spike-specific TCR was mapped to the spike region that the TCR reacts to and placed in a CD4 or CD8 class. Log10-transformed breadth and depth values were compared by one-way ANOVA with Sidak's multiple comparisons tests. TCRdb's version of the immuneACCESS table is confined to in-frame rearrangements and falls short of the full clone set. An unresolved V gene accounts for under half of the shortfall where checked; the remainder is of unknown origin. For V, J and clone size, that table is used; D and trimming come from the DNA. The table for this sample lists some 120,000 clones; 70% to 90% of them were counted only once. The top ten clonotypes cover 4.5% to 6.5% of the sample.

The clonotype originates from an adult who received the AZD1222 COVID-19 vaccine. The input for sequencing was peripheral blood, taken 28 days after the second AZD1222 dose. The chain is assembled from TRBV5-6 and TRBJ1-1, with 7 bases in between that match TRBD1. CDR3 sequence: CASSPLDREAFF. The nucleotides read TGTGCCAGCAGCCCGTTGGACAGGGAAGCTTTCTTT.